These 9 T cell receptor beta chains came from one sample sequenced in a study of cytomegalovirus exposure and HLA in healthy donors. Primers included in the PCR were 60 Vbeta and 13 Jbeta primers. The protocol was immunoSEQ multiplex PCR, while the TCRdb copy is restricted to in-frame clones and leaves out a portion. The sample carries around 110,000 clones, over 75% recorded once. Sequencing input: PBMCs. Receptor source: a man aged 25 to 40 in good health and CMV-seronegative.

This chain joins TRBV2 and TRBJ2-7; 8 positions match TRBD1. The trim removed 8 bases at V and 5 bases at J, leaving 8 bases unmatched. This CDR3 has 13 amino acids. Germline loops: CDR1 SNHLY, CDR2 FYNNEI. The CDR3 here is CASLATGENEQYF. The DNA of the CDR3 is TGTGCCAGCCTCGCGACAGGGGAGAACGAGCAGTACTTC.

The chain has TRBV2 and TRBJ1-2, with TRBD1 identical over 9 bases. Looked up from germline, CDR1 is SNHLY and CDR2 is FYNNEI. The CDR3 sequence is 16 residues long. V was clipped by 1 base and J by 8 bases; unmatched bases: 11. The CDR3 is CASSEDPQGALGGYTF. CDR3 bases: TGTGCCAGCAGTGAAGACCCACAGGGGGCGCTGGGCGGCTACACCTTC.

This chain uses TRBV28 with TRBJ2-6; 10 nucleotides agree with TRBD1. This CDR3 has 17 amino acids. The V gene end was trimmed by 6 bases and the J gene end by 0 bases; junction bases not matched to a gene: 5. Germline CDR1 and CDR2: MDHEN and SYDVKM. For the CDR3, the DNA is TGTGCCAGCAGGGGGGGACAGGGGTACTCTGGGGCCAACGTCCTGACTTTC. Translated: CASRGGQGYSGANVLTF. The full variable domain, completed using reference TRBV28 and TRBJ2-6, is DVKVTQSSRYLVKRTGEKVFLECVQDMDHENMFWYRQDPGLGLRLIYFSYDVKMKEKGDIPEGYSVSREKKERFSLILESASTNQTSMYLCASRGGQGYSGANVLTFGAGSRLTVL.

This rearrangement joins TRBV15 to TRBJ1-1; D is possibly TRBD1 (5 bases). Germline V gives CDR1 LNHNV, CDR2 YYDKDF (reference sequence). V lost 0 bases to trimming and J lost 4 bases, with 12 bases between them. The CDR3 has 15 residues. Here the CDR3 reads CATSREGGSGTEAFF. The CDR3 bases are TGTGCCACCAGCAGAGAGGGGGGGTCTGGCACTGAAGCTTTCTTT.

The chain has TRBV5-1 and TRBJ2-5, with D maybe TRBD2 (6 bases). CDR3 length: 17 amino acids. CDR1 and CDR2 from the germline V gene are SGHRS and YFSETQ. Deletions cut 1 base from V and 0 bases from J, with 16 bases between. Here the CDR3 reads CASSLIPTSLDQETQYF. The CDR3 DNA follows: TGCGCCAGCAGCTTGATCCCTACTAGCCTCGACCAAGAGACCCAGTACTTC. The variable domain in full, completed from reference TRBV5-1 and TRBJ2-5, reads KAGVTQTPRYLIKTRGQQVTLSCSPISGHRSVSWYQQTPGQGLQFLFEYFSETQRNKGNFPGRFSGRQFSNSRSEMNVSTLELGDSALYLCASSLIPTSLDQETQYFGPGTRLLVL.

The genes are TRBV5-1 and TRBJ1-2; D is perhaps TRBD1 (5 bases). V lost 3 bases, J lost 2 bases, and 11 bases lay in between. Germline-derived CDR1 and CDR2 are SGHRS and YFSETQ. This CDR3 is built from 14 residues. The DNA of the CDR3 is TGCGCCAGCAGCTCGGAGGGGAAGAACTATGGCTACACCTTC. This encodes CASSSEGKNYGYTF. Full variable domain (remainder filled in from reference TRBV5-1 and TRBJ1-2): KAGVTQTPRYLIKTRGQQVTLSCSPISGHRSVSWYQQTPGQGLQFLFEYFSETQRNKGNFPGRFSGRQFSNSRSEMNVSTLELGDSALYLCASSSEGKNYGYTFGSGTRLTVV.

This clone appeared a single time. The rearrangement joins TRBV28 to TRBJ2-7, with 8 bases fitting TRBD1. Germline values: CDR1 MDHEN, CDR2 SYDVKM. The CDR3 totals 11 residues. J gave up 6 bases and V 8 bases, and 3 bases lay outside the gene matches. The CDR3 nucleotides are TGTGCCAGCGGGACAGGAAGCGAGCAGTACTTC. Encoded protein: CASGTGSEQYF. Looking up the rest from reference TRBV28 and TRBJ2-7 gives the full variable domain: DVKVTQSSRYLVKRTGEKVFLECVQDMDHENMFWYRQDPGLGLRLIYFSYDVKMKEKGDIPEGYSVSREKKERFSLILESASTNQTSMYLCASGTGSEQYFGPGTRLTVT.

The chain recombines TRBV10-1 with TRBJ2-2; 8 nucleotides agree with TRBD2. The V and J ends lost 6 bases and 4 bases, in that order; junction bases with no gene match: 4. The CDR3 loop spans 14 amino acids. Germline V CDR1 and CDR2: WNHNN, SYGVQD (reference sequence). This CDR3 is CASRAGATTGELFF. Written as DNA, the CDR3 is TGCGCCAGCAGAGCGGGGGCGACCACCGGGGAGCTGTTTTTT.

The chain has TRBV4-1 and TRBJ2-7, with a weak D call TRBD2 (6 bases). V was clipped by 4 bases and J by 7 bases, with 20 bases between them. The CDR3 extends over 15 amino acids. The germline V gene has CDR1 MGHRA and CDR2 YSYEKL. CDR3 region: CASSPGDGRFLEQYF. As DNA, the CDR3 is TGCGCCAGCAGCCCCGGGGACGGGAGATTTTTGGAGCAGTACTTC.